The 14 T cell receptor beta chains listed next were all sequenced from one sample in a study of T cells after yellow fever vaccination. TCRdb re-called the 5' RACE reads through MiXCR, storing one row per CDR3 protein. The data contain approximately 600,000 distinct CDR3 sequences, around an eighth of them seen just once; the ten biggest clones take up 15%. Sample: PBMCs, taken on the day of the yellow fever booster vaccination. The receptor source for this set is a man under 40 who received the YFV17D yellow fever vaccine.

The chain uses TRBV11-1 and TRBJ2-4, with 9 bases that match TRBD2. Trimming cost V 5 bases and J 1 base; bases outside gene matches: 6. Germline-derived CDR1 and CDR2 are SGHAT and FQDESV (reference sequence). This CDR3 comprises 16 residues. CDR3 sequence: CASSHGLASAKNIQYF. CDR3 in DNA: TGTGCCAGCAGCCACGGACTAGCGAGCGCCAAAAACATTCAGTACTTC.

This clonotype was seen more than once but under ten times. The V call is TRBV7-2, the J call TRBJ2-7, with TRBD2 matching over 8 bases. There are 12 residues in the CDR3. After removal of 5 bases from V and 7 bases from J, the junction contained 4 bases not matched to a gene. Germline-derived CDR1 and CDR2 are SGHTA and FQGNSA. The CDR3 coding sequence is TGTGCCAGCAGCACCCTAGCGGGTGAGCAGTACTTC. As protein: CASSTLAGEQYF.

The CDR3 DNA reads as TGTGCCAGCAGCTTAGGTAGTAGCCTGGGGGACAATGAGCAGTTCTTC. Encoded protein: CASSLGSSLGDNEQFF. The genes are TRBV7-2 and TRBJ2-1; D possibly matches TRBD1 or TRBD2 (5 bases each). The germline CDR1 and CDR2 sequences are SGHTA and FQGNSA. V was clipped by 1 base and J by 5 bases, with 15 bases between them. This CDR3 region has 16 residues.

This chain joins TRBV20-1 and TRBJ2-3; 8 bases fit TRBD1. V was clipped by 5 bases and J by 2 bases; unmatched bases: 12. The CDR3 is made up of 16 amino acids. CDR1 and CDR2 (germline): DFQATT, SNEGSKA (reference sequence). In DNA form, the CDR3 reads TGCAGTGCTTCAGGGGGCCAGCGGGTTACCACAGATACGCAGTATTTT. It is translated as CSASGGQRVTTDTQYF.

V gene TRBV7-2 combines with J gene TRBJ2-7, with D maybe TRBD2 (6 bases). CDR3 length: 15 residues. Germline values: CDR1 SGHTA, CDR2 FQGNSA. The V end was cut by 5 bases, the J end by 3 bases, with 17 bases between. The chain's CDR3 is CASSPRGGGIYEQYF. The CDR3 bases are TGTGCCAGCAGCCCTAGGGGTGGGGGGATCTACGAGCAGTACTTC.

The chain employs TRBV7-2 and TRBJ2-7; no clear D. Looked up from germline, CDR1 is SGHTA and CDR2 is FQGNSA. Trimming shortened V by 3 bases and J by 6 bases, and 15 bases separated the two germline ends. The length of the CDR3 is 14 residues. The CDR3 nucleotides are TGTGCCAGCAGCTTGCCGGGCCAACCTGCCGAGCAGTACTTC. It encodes CASSLPGQPAEQYF.

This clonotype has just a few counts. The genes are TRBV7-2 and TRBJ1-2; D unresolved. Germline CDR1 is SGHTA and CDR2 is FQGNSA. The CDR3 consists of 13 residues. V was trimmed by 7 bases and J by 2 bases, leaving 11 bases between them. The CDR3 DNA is TGTGCCAGCACCTCCCCGGGGAACTATGGCTACACCTTC. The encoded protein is CASTSPGNYGYTF.

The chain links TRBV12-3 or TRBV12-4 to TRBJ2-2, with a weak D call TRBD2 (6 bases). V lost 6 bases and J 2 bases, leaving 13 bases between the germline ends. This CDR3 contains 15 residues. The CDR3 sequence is CASRPTRSNTGELFF. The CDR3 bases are TGTGCCAGCAGGCCGACTAGGTCAAACACCGGGGAGCTGTTTTTT.

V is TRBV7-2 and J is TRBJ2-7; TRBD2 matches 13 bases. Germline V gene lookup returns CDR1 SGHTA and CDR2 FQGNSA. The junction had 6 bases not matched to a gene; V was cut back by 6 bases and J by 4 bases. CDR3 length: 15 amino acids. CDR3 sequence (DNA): TGTGCCAGCAGGTGGGGACTAGCGGGATCATACGAGCAGTACTTC. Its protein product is CASRWGLAGSYEQYF.

In DNA, the CDR3 is TGCAGCGTCGCCGGGACAGGGGTCTACGAGCAGTACTTC. This sequence encodes CSVAGTGVYEQYF. The rearrangement links TRBV29-1 to TRBJ2-7, with TRBD1 identical over 10 bases. The germline CDR1 and CDR2 sequences are SQVTM and ANQGSEA. There are 13 residues in the CDR3. V shed 6 bases and J 3 bases; nucleotides not matched to a gene: 5.

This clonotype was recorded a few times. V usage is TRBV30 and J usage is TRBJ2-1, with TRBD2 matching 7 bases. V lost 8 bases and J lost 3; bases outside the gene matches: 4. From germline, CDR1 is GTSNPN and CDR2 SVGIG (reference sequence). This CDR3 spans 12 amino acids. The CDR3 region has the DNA TGTGCCAGCCGGGACTACTACAATGAGCAGTTCTTC. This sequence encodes CASRDYYNEQFF. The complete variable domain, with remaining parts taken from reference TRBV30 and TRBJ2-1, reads SQTIHQWPATLVQPVGSPLSLECTVEGTSNPNLYWYRQAAGRGLQLLFYSVGIGQISSEVPQNLSASRPQDRQFILSSKKLLLSDSGFYLCASRDYYNEQFFGPGTRLTVL.

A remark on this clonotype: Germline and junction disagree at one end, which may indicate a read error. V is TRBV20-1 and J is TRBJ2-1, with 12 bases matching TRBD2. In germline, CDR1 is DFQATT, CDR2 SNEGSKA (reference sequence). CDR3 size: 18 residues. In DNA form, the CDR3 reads TGCTGTGCTAGAGATACCGTCCAACTAAAACTAGCGGGAGGTGAGCAGTTCTTC. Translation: CCARDTVQLKLAGGEQFF.

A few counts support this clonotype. CDR3 DNA sequence: TGTGCCAGCAGACCTACCGGGACAACGGGGACCGGGGAGCTGTTTTTT. It codes for CASRPTGTTGTGELFF. This chain joins TRBV7-2 and TRBJ2-2, with D tentatively TRBD1 (6 bases). From germline, CDR1 is SGHTA and CDR2 FQGNSA. V was shortened by 6 bases and J by 5 bases, with 19 bases between the two germline ends. The CDR3 totals 16 residues.

Written as DNA, the CDR3 is TGTGCCAGCAGCCGCATCAGGGCCAGGGATGAGGGTGGCTACACCTTC. Its translation is CASSRIRARDEGGYTF. V and J are TRBV7-2 and TRBJ1-2; possibly TRBD1 for D (5 bases). Trimming took off 5 bases at V and 7 bases at J, with 23 bases between the two ends. CDR3 length: 16 residues. Germline V gives CDR1 SGHTA, CDR2 FQGNSA.